The following is a T cell receptor (beta chain) sequence with its context. This entry is derived from a study of T cell changes during pregnancy in multiple sclerosis. Per germline, CDR1 MRHNA and CDR2 SNTAGT. CDR3 size: 15 residues. After removal of 3 bases from V and 8 bases from J, the junction contained 8 bases not matched to a gene. Data came from immunoSEQ multiplex PCR; TCRdb stores just in-frame clones and leaves some out. The data hold about 29,000 clones, with approximately 90% observed a single time. The sequence derives from a female donor with multiple sclerosis, enrolled in a pregnancy study. The chain employs TRBV6-4 and TRBJ2-1; 9 bases map to TRBD2. This specimen consisted of CD8+ T cells from peripheral blood mononuclear cells, obtained after pregnancy. The CDR3 DNA sequence: TGTGCCAGCAGTGAGGAGGGTAGCGGGAGCCATGAGCAGTTCTTC. It yields the protein CASSEEGSGSHEQFF.